The T cell receptor beta chain under discussion was sequenced for a study of naive and memory T cell subsets. Study results and limitations: Over 90% of naive TCR sequences appeared only once after error correction, unlike memory subsets.

This clonotype was counted between two and nine times. Its antigen is still unknown. CDR1 is DFQATT and CDR2 is SNEGSKA in the germline V gene (reference sequence). The CDR3 runs 13 residues. Unmatched junction bases numbered 7, after V lost 5 bases and J lost 5 bases. Separate alpha and beta amplification began at the second PCR step. Cells stained for CD3, CD4, CD8, CD45RA, CD27 and viability were sorted into four CD45RA/CD27 subsets. The beta constant-region primer was an equimolar mix of two oligonucleotides covering TRBC1 and TRBC2. A 12-nucleotide UMI and the SP2 primer were added to the cDNA 3' end by oligonucleotide ligation. TCRdb reanalysed the UMI-ligation and nested PCR reads using MiXCR and keeps one entry per CDR3 protein. The table includes 120,000 to 150,000 distinct CDR3 sequences, over 15% detected once.

The sample taken for sequencing was naive CD4+ T cells from blood. The receptor was derived from a human donor in good health. The rearrangement joins TRBV20-1 to TRBJ2-5, with 8 bases lining up with TRBD1. This chain's CDR3 is CSAEDRVGETQYF. CDR3 nucleotide sequence: TGCAGTGCTGAGGACAGGGTAGGGGAGACCCAGTACTTC.